Listed here are 26 T cell receptor beta chains from one sample, sequenced in a study of shared clonotypes between healthy human individuals. Clones were sequenced by immunoSEQ multiplex PCR, and TCRdb holds only the in-frame ones, with some missing. This sample has about a million clones, with roughly 70% found just once. Input material: memory CD4+ T cells sorted from blood. Noted subset: CD45RA-negative fraction. Every receptor here comes from a man younger than 30 in good health.

The chain is built from TRBV6-5 and TRBJ1-6, with D perhaps TRBD1 (6 bases). Trimming pared 2 bases from V and 9 bases from J, leaving 14 bases between. The germline CDR1 and CDR2 sequences are MNHEY and SVGAGI. The CDR3 is made up of 15 amino acids. CDR3 protein: CASSYQIGGSSPLHF. The CDR3 DNA reads as TGTGCCAGCAGTTACCAGATAGGGGGGAGTTCACCCCTCCACTTT.

The chain links TRBV2 to TRBJ2-2, with TRBD1 matching over 9 bases. Trimming removed 1 base from V and 15 bases from J; junction bases left unmatched: 6. CDR3 length: 13 residues. CDR1 SNHLY and CDR2 FYNNEI come from the germline V gene. In nucleotides, the CDR3 is TGTGCCAGCAGTGAAGAGGCCCGGGACAGGGTGTTTTTT. It is translated as CASSEEARDRVFF.

The chain combines TRBV7-8 with TRBJ2-7; tentative D call: TRBD2 (6 bases). This CDR3 has 14 amino acids. Trimming took off 5 bases at V and 0 bases at J, with 11 bases between the two ends. Germline V lookup: CDR1 SGHVS, CDR2 FQNEAQ. The CDR3 DNA sequence: TGTGCCAGCAGCCCTACCGGGAGCTCCTACGAGCAGTACTTC. Its translation is CASSPTGSSYEQYF.

The CDR3 spells CASSSRPSVDTQYF. The CDR3 DNA sequence: TGTGCCAGCAGCTCTCGTCCTAGCGTAGATACGCAGTATTTT. The genes are TRBV7-2 and TRBJ2-3; a weak D match, TRBD2 (6 bases). There are 14 residues in the CDR3. V was trimmed by 4 bases and J by 5 bases, leaving 13 bases between them. The germline gives CDR1 SGHTA, CDR2 FQGNSA.

The CDR3 here is CASSWSGTPLLNTEAFF. In DNA form, the CDR3 reads TGTGCCAGCAGTTGGAGTGGGACCCCCCTTCTGAACACTGAAGCTTTCTTT. The chain uses TRBV2 and TRBJ1-1; possible D gene TRBD1, 5 bases. This CDR3 contains 17 residues. V was pared by 5 bases and J by 0 bases, with 19 bases between. Germline-derived CDR1 and CDR2 are SNHLY and FYNNEI.

The chain employs TRBV5-1 and TRBJ2-1; 8 bases match TRBD1. V shed 4 bases and J 8 bases; nucleotides not matched to a gene: 5. The CDR3 runs to 13 residues. The V gene's germline CDR1 is SGHRS and CDR2 YFSETQ. The CDR3 DNA follows: TGCGCCAGCAGCCGGGGACAGGCCGATGAGCAGTTCTTC. This codes for CASSRGQADEQFF.

With respect to this clone: Additional DNA sequences in this sample encode the identical CDR3. This chain links TRBV5-1 with TRBJ1-2; 9 nucleotides align to TRBD1. V lost 4 bases and J lost 1; bases outside the gene matches: 5. Looked up from germline, CDR1 is SGHRS and CDR2 is YFSETQ. This CDR3 comprises 15 residues. The chain's CDR3 is CASSPGTGSNYGYTF. In nucleotides, the CDR3 is TGCGCCAGCAGCCCGGGGACAGGGAGTAACTATGGCTACACCTTC.

This chain uses TRBV27 with TRBJ1-5; 8 bases align to TRBD1. Germline lookup yields CDR1 MNHEY and CDR2 SMNVEV (reference sequence). The CDR3 loop spans 15 amino acids. Trimming took 0 bases from V and 6 from J; bases not matched to a gene: 4. The CDR3 sequence: CASSLSGQVSQPQHF. The CDR3 coding sequence is TGTGCCAGCAGTTTATCGGGACAGGTCAGTCAGCCCCAGCATTTT.

The chain carries TRBV7-8 and TRBJ1-5; no clear D. Trimming left V 2 bases short and J 5 bases short, with 7 bases between. CDR1 and CDR2 from the germline V gene are SGHVS and FQNEAQ. CDR3 size: 13 residues. The CDR3 spells CASSLTADQPQHF. The CDR3 nucleotides read TGTGCCAGCAGCTTAACAGCCGATCAGCCCCAGCATTTT.

The chain couples TRBV2 to TRBJ1-2; the D gene is possibly TRBD1 (5 bases). Trimming stripped 6 bases from V and 5 bases from J, with 13 bases between. Germline values: CDR1 SNHLY, CDR2 FYNNEI. The CDR3 loop spans 13 amino acids. In DNA form, the CDR3 reads TGTGCCAGCAGGGGGGTCGGGGGTTATGGCTACACCTTC. Translated, it gives CASRGVGGYGYTF.

This clone showed up just once. In DNA form, the CDR3 reads TGTGCCAGCAGCTCATACCAGGGGAGCACAGATACGCAGTATTTT. It yields the protein CASSSYQGSTDTQYF. This chain connects TRBV7-2 to TRBJ2-3; the D gene is possibly TRBD1 (6 bases). The CDR3 spans 15 residues. Germline-derived CDR1 and CDR2 are SGHTA and FQGNSA. V lost 4 bases to trimming and J lost 0 bases, with 11 bases between them. Supplemented by reference TRBV7-2 and TRBJ2-3, the full variable domain reads GAGVSQSPSNKVTEKGKDVELRCDPISGHTALYWYRQSLGQGLEFLIYFQGNSAPDKSGLPSDRFSAERTGGSVSTLTIQRTQQEDSAVYLCASSSYQGSTDTQYFGPGTRLTVL.

J is TRBJ2-7 and V is TRBV2; tentatively, D is TRBD2 (6 bases). The germline V gene has CDR1 SNHLY and CDR2 FYNNEI. The V gene lost 4 bases and the J gene lost 7 bases, with 14 bases spanning the gap. This CDR3 contains 13 residues. This CDR3 reads CASSVTLAGEQYF. CDR3 nucleotides: TGTGCCAGCAGTGTGACACTCGCGGGGGAGCAGTACTTC.

The V call is TRBV7-8, the J call TRBJ2-5; 10 bases match TRBD2. The CDR3 sequence is 16 residues long. After removal of 2 bases from V and 1 base from J, the junction contained 4 bases not matched to a gene. CDR1 and CDR2 from the germline V gene are SGHVS and FQNEAQ. Here the CDR3 reads CASSLMPSGGQETQYF. In DNA, the CDR3 is TGTGCCAGCAGCTTAATGCCTAGCGGGGGCCAAGAGACCCAGTACTTC.

The V call is TRBV5-4, the J call TRBJ2-1; 7 nucleotides line up with TRBD1. Germline V lookup: CDR1 SGHNT, CDR2 YYREEE (reference sequence). The CDR3 spans 15 residues. V shed 4 bases and J 3 bases; nucleotides not matched to a gene: 7. The CDR3 nucleotides read TGTGCCAGCAGCCGACAGGGTACCGACTACAATGAGCAGTTCTTC. Protein: CASSRQGTDYNEQFF.

This rearrangement joins TRBV6-6 to TRBJ2-1; 9 bases are shared with TRBD2. The CDR3 runs to 11 residues. Germline trimming cut 7 bases from V and 15 bases from J; bases unmatched to any gene: 7. In germline, CDR1 is MNHNY, CDR2 SVGAGI (reference sequence). CDR3 DNA: TGTGCCAGCAACACCGGGACTAGCCTGTTCTTC. Translated, it gives CASNTGTSLFF.

About this clone: This same CDR3 is encoded by further DNA sequences in the sample. This chain joins TRBV5-6 and TRBJ1-5; TRBD1 aligns across 7 bases. The CDR3 length is 14 residues. CDR1 and CDR2 from the germline V gene are SGHDT and YYEEEE. J lost 2 bases, V lost 4 bases, and 3 bases had no gene match. This CDR3 is CASSIGQGNQPQHF. As DNA, the CDR3 is TGTGCCAGCAGCATTGGACAGGGCAATCAGCCCCAGCATTTT.

V usage is TRBV1 and J usage is TRBJ2-6; TRBD2, the table's D call, lacks a check against the DNA. TRBV1 is reported as a pseudogene. This CDR3 has 18 amino acids. DNA of the CDR3: TGCACCAGCCAGTCGCTAGTGTTTGTACAAAGTCGGGCCAACGTCCTGACTTTC. It translates to CTSQSLVFVQSRANVLTF.

V is TRBV6-4 and J is TRBJ1-1, with a weak D call TRBD1 (6 bases). The CDR3 length is 13 residues. V dropped 4 bases and J dropped 4 bases, with 10 bases sitting between them. CDR1 and CDR2 (germline): MRHNA, SNTAGT. The CDR3 DNA follows: TGTGCCAGCAGTGTAACAGGGAGCACTGAAGCTTTCTTT. Protein sequence: CASSVTGSTEAFF.

The chain employs TRBV7-2 and TRBJ1-2; D is unresolved. Germline CDR1 and CDR2: SGHTA and FQGNSA. Trimming cost V 6 bases and J 4 bases, with 15 bases left between them. The CDR3 consists of 14 residues. The CDR3 sequence is CASRPPDGSYGYTF. CDR3 DNA sequence: TGTGCCAGCAGACCCCCCGACGGGTCCTATGGCTACACCTTC.

The chain combines TRBV9 with TRBJ2-3; D might be TRBD2 (5 bases). The CDR3 contains 14 residues. In germline, CDR1 is SGDLS, CDR2 YYNGEE. The V end lost 2 bases, the J end lost 3 bases, and 10 bases lay between the germline ends. CDR3 residues: CASSVGGWTDTQYF. CDR3 nucleotide sequence: TGTGCCAGCAGCGTGGGCGGGTGGACAGATACGCAGTATTTT.

This sequence joins TRBV30 and TRBJ1-2; D ambiguous. Germline CDR1 GTSNPN, CDR2 SVGIG (reference sequence). This CDR3 has 13 amino acids. The V gene lost 0 bases and the J gene lost 0 bases, with 5 bases spanning the gap. CDR3 nucleotides: TGTGCCTGGAGTGTAGCCACTAACTATGGCTACACCTTC. It is translated as CAWSVATNYGYTF.

V is TRBV6-6 and J is TRBJ2-7; 9 nucleotides align to TRBD2. CDR3 length: 14 amino acids. V lost 6 bases to trimming and J lost 5 bases; unmatched junction nucleotides: 8. The germline gives CDR1 MNHNY, CDR2 SVGAGI (reference sequence). CDR3 DNA sequence: TGTGCCAGCAGATGGAGCGGGAGGTCCAACGAGCAGTACTTC. Its protein is CASRWSGRSNEQYF.

In its sample, this clone was seen once. The chain couples TRBV6-5 to TRBJ2-5; TRBD1 or TRBD2 may be the D gene (6 bases each). This CDR3 has 16 residues. CDR1 and CDR2 from the germline V gene are MNHEY and SVGAGI. V lost 4 bases and J 1 base, leaving 16 bases between the germline ends. In nucleotides, the CDR3 is TGTGCCAGCAGTTCCCGGGGTTGGGGGGCCCAAGAGACCCAGTACTTC. Its translation: CASSSRGWGAQETQYF.

A note on this clone: Other DNA sequences in this specimen translate into the identical CDR3. The chain recombines TRBV7-9 with TRBJ1-2, with TRBD1 matching over 7 bases. The ends lost 6 bases at V and 1 base at J; junction bases unmatched: 8. Germline V gene sequence: CDR1 SEHNR, CDR2 FQNEAQ (reference sequence). The CDR3 contains 15 residues. Written as DNA, the CDR3 is TGTGCCAGCAGTTCCGGGACAGTAATTAACTATGGCTACACCTTC. Protein sequence: CASSSGTVINYGYTF.

The V gene is TRBV28, the J gene TRBJ1-2; 7 bases are shared with TRBD1. The CDR3 spans 14 residues. Germline lookup yields CDR1 MDHEN and CDR2 SYDVKM. J gave up 6 bases and V 5 bases, and 9 bases lay outside the gene matches. As DNA, the CDR3 is TGTGCCAGCAGTCAAGGGGGCGCGTGGGATGGCTACACCTTC. This encodes CASSQGGAWDGYTF.

This clone was picked up one time. The chain is built from TRBV30 and TRBJ2-1; weak D call: TRBD2 (5 bases). V lost 0 bases to trimming and J lost 10 bases, with 13 bases between them. CDR1 and CDR2 (germline): GTSNPN, SVGIG (reference sequence). The CDR3 contains 13 residues. CDR3 protein: CAWSVRAGLEQFF. The CDR3 nucleotides read TGTGCCTGGAGTGTACGGGCGGGCCTGGAGCAGTTCTTC.